A selection of T cell receptor beta chains follows, all from one sample in a study of identical twins. TCRdb analysed the 5' RACE reads with MiXCR anew, one entry per CDR3 protein. Altogether 1.5 million to 2 million distinct CDR3 sequences are present, 32% being singletons, with the ten largest covering about 0.27%. The specimen was cord blood. The receptor set was obtained from a newborn girl in good health. Both conserved end residues are part of each CDR3. The order of the fields is clone size, V gene, D gene, CDR3 length, J gene, CDR3 protein, CDR3 DNA. D genes are given only for firm matches. A row's size may be missing; if present it is once, few, many or a size class.

clone size: NA; V gene: TRBV13; D gene: NA; CDR3 length: 15; J gene: TRBJ1-2; CDR3 protein: CASSLLPGATYGYTF; CDR3 DNA: TGTGCCAGCAGCTTACTACCGGGGGCAACCTATGGCTACACCTTC
clone size: once; V gene: TRBV20-1; D gene: NA; CDR3 length: 13; J gene: TRBJ2-5; CDR3 protein: CSAVTTWGETQYF; CDR3 DNA: TGCAGTGCCGTCACTACCTGGGGAGAGACCCAGTACTTC
clone size: NA; V gene: TRBV5-1; D gene: NA; CDR3 length: 15; J gene: TRBJ1-1; CDR3 protein: CASSPAPKENTEAFF; CDR3 DNA: TGCGCCAGCAGCCCAGCACCCAAGGAGAACACTGAAGCTTTCTTT
clone size: NA; V gene: TRBV18; D gene: TRBD2; CDR3 length: 15; J gene: TRBJ2-7; CDR3 protein: CASSPLGLGSFEQYF; CDR3 DNA: TGTGCCAGCTCACCGCTGGGACTAGGGTCCTTCGAGCAGTACTTC
clone size: few; V gene: TRBV4-2; D gene: NA; CDR3 length: 17; J gene: TRBJ2-2; CDR3 protein: CASSQGVAGESTGELFF; CDR3 DNA: TGTGCCAGCAGCCAAGGGGTAGCTGGGGAGAGCACCGGGGAGCTGTTTTTT
clone size: NA; V gene: TRBV13; D gene: NA; CDR3 length: 15; J gene: TRBJ2-7; CDR3 protein: CASSFSTDLIYEQYF; CDR3 DNA: TGTGCCAGCAGCTTTTCAACGGACCTTATCTACGAGCAGTACTTC
clone size: few; V gene: TRBV6-1; D gene: NA; CDR3 length: 16; J gene: TRBJ1-1; CDR3 protein: CASQITGPQLNTEAFF; CDR3 DNA: TGTGCCAGCCAAATCACAGGGCCCCAGTTGAACACTGAAGCTTTCTTT
clone size: NA; V gene: TRBV4-1; D gene: NA; CDR3 length: 17; J gene: TRBJ2-4; CDR3 protein: CASSHRPAPIAKNIQYF; CDR3 DNA: TGCGCCAGCAGCCATCGCCCGGCCCCGATAGCCAAAAACATTCAGTACTTC
clone size: NA; V gene: TRBV25-1; D gene: NA; CDR3 length: 14; J gene: TRBJ2-5; CDR3 protein: CASSDLGLKETQYF; CDR3 DNA: TGTGCCAGCAGTGATCTCGGACTGAAAGAGACCCAGTACTTC
clone size: NA; V gene: TRBV2; D gene: NA; CDR3 length: 16; J gene: TRBJ2-1; CDR3 protein: CASSEATAYTHNEQFF; CDR3 DNA: TGTGCCAGCAGTGAAGCGACGGCCTACACACACAATGAGCAGTTCTTC
clone size: NA; V gene: TRBV12-3/TRBV12-4; D gene: TRBD1; CDR3 length: 13; J gene: TRBJ2-7; CDR3 protein: CANRTGGSYEQYF; CDR3 DNA: TGTGCCAATAGGACAGGGGGATCCTACGAGCAGTACTTC
clone size: NA; V gene: TRBV7-2; D gene: TRBD2; CDR3 length: 17; J gene: TRBJ2-3; CDR3 protein: CASSPKPTSGSTDTQYF; CDR3 DNA: TGTGCCAGCAGCCCGAAACCGACTAGCGGGAGCACAGATACGCAGTATTTT
clone size: NA; V gene: TRBV20-1; D gene: NA; CDR3 length: 12; J gene: TRBJ1-1; CDR3 protein: CSAVDGDTEAFF; CDR3 DNA: TGCAGCGCCGTAGATGGGGACACTGAAGCTTTCTTT
clone size: many; V gene: TRBV4-2; D gene: TRBD1; CDR3 length: 16; J gene: TRBJ1-1; CDR3 protein: CASSQVSQGAYTEAFF; CDR3 DNA: TGTGCCAGCAGCCAAGTGTCGCAGGGGGCGTACACTGAAGCTTTCTTT
clone size: NA; V gene: TRBV6-2/TRBV6-3; D gene: NA; CDR3 length: 15; J gene: TRBJ2-1; CDR3 protein: CASRHRMSSYNEQFF; CDR3 DNA: TGTGCCAGCCGTCATCGGATGAGCTCCTACAATGAGCAGTTCTTC
clone size: few; V gene: TRBV4-2; D gene: TRBD2; CDR3 length: 18; J gene: TRBJ2-3; CDR3 protein: CASSQEGSGGPSTDTQYF; CDR3 DNA: TGTGCCAGCAGCCAAGAGGGTAGCGGGGGCCCTAGCACAGATACGCAGTATTTT
clone size: NA; V gene: TRBV20-1; D gene: TRBD2; CDR3 length: 15; J gene: TRBJ2-7; CDR3 protein: CSATPLAALSYEQYF; CDR3 DNA: TGCAGTGCTACACCACTAGCGGCCCTCTCCTACGAGCAGTACTTC
clone size: NA; V gene: TRBV11-2; D gene: NA; CDR3 length: 13; J gene: TRBJ1-2; CDR3 protein: CASSVAGLNGYTF; CDR3 DNA: TGTGCCAGCAGCGTCGCAGGGCTGAATGGCTACACCTTC
clone size: few; V gene: TRBV29-1; D gene: NA; CDR3 length: 12; J gene: TRBJ1-2; CDR3 protein: CSVWEGRYGYTF; CDR3 DNA: TGCAGCGTATGGGAGGGGAGGTATGGCTACACCTTC
clone size: many; V gene: TRBV7-2; D gene: NA; CDR3 length: 13; J gene: TRBJ2-5; CDR3 protein: CASSLQAQETQYF; CDR3 DNA: TGTGCCAGCAGTTTACAGGCTCAAGAGACCCAGTACTTC
clone size: NA; V gene: TRBV28; D gene: NA; CDR3 length: 17; J gene: TRBJ2-2; CDR3 protein: CASSLPLGASGGRELFF; CDR3 DNA: TGTGCCAGCAGTTTGCCCCTAGGGGCCTCCGGGGGTCGGGAGCTGTTTTTT
clone size: NA; V gene: TRBV5-1; D gene: NA; CDR3 length: 14; J gene: TRBJ1-2; CDR3 protein: CASSLEYSGGGYTF; CDR3 DNA: TGCGCCAGCAGCTTGGAGTACAGCGGAGGGGGCTACACCTTC
clone size: NA; V gene: TRBV6-6; D gene: TRBD2; CDR3 length: 17; J gene: TRBJ2-5; CDR3 protein: CASRPGTRGLFPETQYF; CDR3 DNA: TGTGCCAGCAGACCCGGGACTAGGGGTCTGTTTCCAGAGACCCAGTACTTC
clone size: NA; V gene: TRBV12-3/TRBV12-4; D gene: NA; CDR3 length: 12; J gene: TRBJ1-5; CDR3 protein: CAVGGGNQPQHF; CDR3 DNA: TGTGCCGTGGGGGGGGGCAATCAGCCCCAGCATTTT
clone size: NA; V gene: TRBV28; D gene: NA; CDR3 length: 13; J gene: TRBJ2-7; CDR3 protein: CASLWRGSYEQYF; CDR3 DNA: TGTGCCAGCCTTTGGCGGGGCTCCTACGAGCAGTACTTC
clone size: few; V gene: TRBV24-1; D gene: TRBD1; CDR3 length: 17; J gene: TRBJ2-1; CDR3 protein: CATSDPDRGLSYNEQFF; CDR3 DNA: TGTGCCACCAGTGACCCCGACAGGGGCCTTTCCTACAATGAGCAGTTCTTC
clone size: few; V gene: TRBV20-1; D gene: TRBD2; CDR3 length: 17; J gene: TRBJ2-1; CDR3 protein: CSASSTSGGHSYNEQFF; CDR3 DNA: TGCAGTGCTAGCAGCACTAGCGGGGGACACTCCTACAATGAGCAGTTCTTC
clone size: NA; V gene: TRBV2; D gene: NA; CDR3 length: 12; J gene: TRBJ1-1; CDR3 protein: CASTDRSTEAFF; CDR3 DNA: TGTGCCAGCACGGATCGGAGCACTGAAGCTTTCTTT
clone size: NA; V gene: TRBV20-1; D gene: TRBD2; CDR3 length: 17; J gene: TRBJ2-1; CDR3 protein: CSARDMLAGAENYEQFF; CDR3 DNA: TGCAGTGCTAGAGATATGCTAGCGGGGGCCGAAAACTATGAGCAGTTCTTC
clone size: few; V gene: TRBV12-3/TRBV12-4; D gene: NA; CDR3 length: 15; J gene: TRBJ1-5; CDR3 protein: CASSLGGLNNQPQHF; CDR3 DNA: TGTGCCAGCAGTTTAGGGGGGTTGAACAATCAGCCCCAGCATTTT
clone size: many; V gene: TRBV4-2; D gene: NA; CDR3 length: 17; J gene: TRBJ1-4; CDR3 protein: CASSPLTFYGGDEKLFF; CDR3 DNA: TGTGCCAGCAGCCCCTTAACGTTTTACGGGGGGGATGAAAAACTGTTTTTT
clone size: NA; V gene: TRBV5-5; D gene: NA; CDR3 length: 13; J gene: TRBJ1-6; CDR3 protein: CASSTRQDSPLHF; CDR3 DNA: TGTGCCAGCAGCACCCGACAGGATTCACCCCTCCACTTT
clone size: NA; V gene: TRBV5-1; D gene: NA; CDR3 length: 17; J gene: TRBJ2-3; CDR3 protein: CASRPRIGIGGTDTQYF; CDR3 DNA: TGCGCCAGCAGGCCCCGTATCGGGATTGGAGGCACAGATACGCAGTATTTT
clone size: few; V gene: TRBV11-2; D gene: NA; CDR3 length: 15; J gene: TRBJ1-1; CDR3 protein: CASSLDWRGNTEAFF; CDR3 DNA: TGTGCCAGCAGCTTAGATTGGAGGGGCAACACTGAAGCTTTCTTT
clone size: NA; V gene: TRBV20-1; D gene: TRBD2; CDR3 length: 14; J gene: TRBJ2-7; CDR3 protein: CSASTSGRGYERYF; CDR3 DNA: TGCAGTGCCTCGACTAGCGGGAGGGGATACGAGCGGTACTTC
clone size: few; V gene: TRBV11-2; D gene: TRBD2; CDR3 length: 17; J gene: TRBJ2-1; CDR3 protein: CASSLPQASGVWGEQFF; CDR3 DNA: TGTGCCAGCAGCTTACCCCAGGCTAGCGGGGTCTGGGGTGAGCAGTTCTTC
clone size: few; V gene: TRBV10-1; D gene: NA; CDR3 length: 16; J gene: TRBJ2-3; CDR3 protein: CASSEFPRASTDTQYF; CDR3 DNA: TGCGCCAGCAGTGAGTTTCCCAGGGCGAGCACAGATACGCAGTATTTT
clone size: NA; V gene: TRBV6-2/TRBV6-3; D gene: TRBD2; CDR3 length: 15; J gene: TRBJ2-7; CDR3 protein: CASRLAGASSYEQYF; CDR3 DNA: TGTGCCAGCAGGTTAGCGGGGGCGTCCTCCTACGAGCAGTACTTC
clone size: NA; V gene: TRBV28; D gene: TRBD2; CDR3 length: 16; J gene: TRBJ2-2; CDR3 protein: CASSWGLLAGSGELFF; CDR3 DNA: TGTGCCAGCAGTTGGGGACTACTCGCTGGTTCCGGGGAGCTGTTTTTT
clone size: NA; V gene: TRBV28; D gene: TRBD2; CDR3 length: 20; J gene: TRBJ2-7; CDR3 protein: CASSTGLWGTSGSPDYEQYF; CDR3 DNA: TGTGCCAGCAGTACGGGGTTGTGGGGGACTAGCGGGAGTCCGGACTACGAGCAGTACTTC
clone size: NA; V gene: TRBV6-5; D gene: NA; CDR3 length: 14; J gene: TRBJ2-7; CDR3 protein: CASSFAGDFYEQYF; CDR3 DNA: TGTGCCAGCAGTTTCGCAGGGGACTTCTACGAGCAGTACTTC
clone size: few; V gene: TRBV12-3/TRBV12-4; D gene: NA; CDR3 length: 14; J gene: TRBJ1-1; CDR3 protein: CASSLASGRGEAFF; CDR3 DNA: TGTGCCAGCAGTTTAGCGTCAGGGAGGGGTGAAGCTTTCTTT
clone size: few; V gene: TRBV7-8; D gene: NA; CDR3 length: 19; J gene: TRBJ2-6; CDR3 protein: CASSLATRGLSSGANVLTF; CDR3 DNA: TGTGCCAGCAGCTTAGCCACCAGGGGCCTTAGCTCTGGGGCCAACGTCCTGACTTTC
clone size: few; V gene: TRBV12-3/TRBV12-4; D gene: TRBD2; CDR3 length: 15; J gene: TRBJ2-3; CDR3 protein: CASSHGGAGTDTQYF; CDR3 DNA: TGTGCCAGCAGTCACGGGGGGGCCGGGACAGATACGCAGTATTTT
clone size: NA; V gene: TRBV20-1; D gene: NA; CDR3 length: 14; J gene: TRBJ2-3; CDR3 protein: CSAPRQGLTDTQYF; CDR3 DNA: TGCAGTGCTCCCAGACAGGGACTCACAGATACGCAGTATTTT
clone size: NA; V gene: TRBV6-6; D gene: NA; CDR3 length: 13; J gene: TRBJ1-2; CDR3 protein: CASSPGQPPVYTF; CDR3 DNA: TGTGCCAGCAGCCCCGGACAGCCCCCAGTGTACACCTTC
clone size: NA; V gene: TRBV7-9; D gene: NA; CDR3 length: 17; J gene: TRBJ2-5; CDR3 protein: CASSLLPYYGKSETQYF; CDR3 DNA: TGTGCCAGCAGCTTACTCCCATACTACGGGAAGTCAGAGACCCAGTACTTC